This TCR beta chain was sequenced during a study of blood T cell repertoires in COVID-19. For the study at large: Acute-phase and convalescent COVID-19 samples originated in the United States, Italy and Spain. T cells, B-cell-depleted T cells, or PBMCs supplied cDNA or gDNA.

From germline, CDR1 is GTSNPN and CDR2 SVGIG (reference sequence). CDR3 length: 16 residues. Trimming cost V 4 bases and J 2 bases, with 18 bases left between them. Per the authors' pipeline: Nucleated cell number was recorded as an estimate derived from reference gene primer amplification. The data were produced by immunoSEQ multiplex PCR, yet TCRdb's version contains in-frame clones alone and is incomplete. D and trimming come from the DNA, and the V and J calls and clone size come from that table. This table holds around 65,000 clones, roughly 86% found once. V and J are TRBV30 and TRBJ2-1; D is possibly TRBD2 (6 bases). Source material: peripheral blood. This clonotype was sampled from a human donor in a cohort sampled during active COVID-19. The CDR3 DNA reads TGTGCCTGGACGATCCACTTAGCGGAGGCCTACAATGAGCAGTTCTTC. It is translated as CAWTIHLAEAYNEQFF.